Given below is one T cell receptor beta chain in context. Autoimmune disease history or systemic immunosuppression barred patients. The sample originates from a study of OX40 agonist ivuxolimab in advanced cancers. The V segment lost 2 bases and the J segment 2 bases; nucleotides outside the gene matches: 4. This CDR3 is built from 15 residues. CDR1 and CDR2 from the germline V gene are MNHNY and SVGAGI (reference sequence). Using immunoSEQ multiplex PCR, the repertoire was profiled, and TCRdb retains in-frame clones only, with some absent. The sample lists some 80,000 clones; about 86% were seen once.

The rearrangement links TRBV6-6 to TRBJ2-3; 7 nucleotides agree with TRBD2. This clonotype originated in an adult with an advanced solid tumor such as melanoma, head and neck, liver or kidney cancer. Material: CD4+ or CD8+ T cells sorted from blood, obtained in a trial of the OX40 agonist ivuxolimab. For the CDR3, the DNA is TGTGCCAGCAGTTACGCGGGGGTGATCACAGATACGCAGTATTTT. It translates to CASSYAGVITDTQYF.